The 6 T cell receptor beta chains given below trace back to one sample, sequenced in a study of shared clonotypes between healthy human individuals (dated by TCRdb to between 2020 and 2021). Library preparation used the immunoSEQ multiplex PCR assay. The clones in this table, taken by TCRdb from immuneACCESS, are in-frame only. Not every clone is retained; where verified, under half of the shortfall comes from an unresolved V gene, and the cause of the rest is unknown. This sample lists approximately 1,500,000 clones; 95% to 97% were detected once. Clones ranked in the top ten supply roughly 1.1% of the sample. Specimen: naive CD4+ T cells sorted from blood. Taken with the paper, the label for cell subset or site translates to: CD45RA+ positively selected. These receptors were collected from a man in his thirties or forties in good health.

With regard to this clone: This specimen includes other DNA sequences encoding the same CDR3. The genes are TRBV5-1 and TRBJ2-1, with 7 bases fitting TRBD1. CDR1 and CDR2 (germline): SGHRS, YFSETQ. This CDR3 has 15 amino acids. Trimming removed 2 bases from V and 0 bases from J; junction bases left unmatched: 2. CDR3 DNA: TGCGCCAGCAGCTTCCGGGACAGCTCCTACAATGAGCAGTTCTTC. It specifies CASSFRDSSYNEQFF.

The CDR3 DNA follows: TGCGCCAGCAGCTTGTTTCCCTTCCCTGACAGGGGGCAAGCCGAGCAGTACTTC. Translating gives CASSLFPFPDRGQAEQYF. This chain joins TRBV5-1 and TRBJ2-7; 10 nucleotides line up with TRBD1. CDR1 is SGHRS, CDR2 YFSETQ, per germline. V gave up 1 base and J gave up 6 bases; unmatched junction bases: 16. The CDR3 consists of 18 residues.

The CDR3 sequence is CSALNGANYGYTF. CDR3 nucleotide sequence: TGCAGCGCCCTTAACGGGGCTAACTATGGCTACACCTTC. The chain combines TRBV29-1 with TRBJ1-2; no reliable D call. Trimming stripped 7 bases from V and 0 bases from J, with 12 bases between. Germline V CDR1 and CDR2: SQVTM, ANQGSEA. The CDR3 consists of 13 residues. The whole variable domain, remainder taken from reference TRBV29-1 and TRBJ1-2, is SAVISQKPSRDICQRGTSLTIQCQVDSQVTMMFWYRQQPGQSLTLIATANQGSEATYESGFVIDKFPISRPNLTFSTLTVSNMSPEDSSIYLCSALNGANYGYTFGSGTRLTVV.

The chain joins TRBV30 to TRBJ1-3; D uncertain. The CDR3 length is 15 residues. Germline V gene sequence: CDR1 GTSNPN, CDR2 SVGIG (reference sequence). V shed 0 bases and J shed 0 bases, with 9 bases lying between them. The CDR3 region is CAWSVRRLSGNTIYF. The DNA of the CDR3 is TGTGCCTGGAGTGTACGACGTCTCTCTGGAAACACCATATATTTT.

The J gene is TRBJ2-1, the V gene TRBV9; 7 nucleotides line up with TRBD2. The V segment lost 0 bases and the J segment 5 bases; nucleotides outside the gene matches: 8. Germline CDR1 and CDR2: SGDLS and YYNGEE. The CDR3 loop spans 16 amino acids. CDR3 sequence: CASSVEGSGRNNEQFF. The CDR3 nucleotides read TGTGCCAGCAGCGTAGAGGGTAGCGGGCGAAACAATGAGCAGTTCTTC. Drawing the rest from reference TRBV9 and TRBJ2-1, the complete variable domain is DSGVTQTPKHLITATGQRVTLRCSPRSGDLSVYWYQQSLDQGLQFLIQYYNGEERAKGNILERFSAQQFPDLHSELNLSSLELGDSALYFCASSVEGSGRNNEQFFGPGTRLTVL.

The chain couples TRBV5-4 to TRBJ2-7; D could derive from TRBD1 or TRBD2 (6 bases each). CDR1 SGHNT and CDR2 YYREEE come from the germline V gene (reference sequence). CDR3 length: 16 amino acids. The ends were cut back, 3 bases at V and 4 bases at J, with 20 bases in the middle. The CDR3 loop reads CASSSKGGPPAYEQYF. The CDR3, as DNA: TGTGCCAGCAGCTCCAAGGGGGGACCACCCGCTTACGAGCAGTACTTC.